Presented here are 22 T cell receptor beta chains from one specimen sequenced in a study of a mutant IDH1 vaccine in newly diagnosed glioma. This table comes from immunoSEQ multiplex PCR, and its TCRdb copy is limited to in-frame clones, with some not included. The table has fewer than 150,000 clones, roughly 90% seen once. Their antigens are not known. Specified time point: week 11, during vaccination. In the vaccine, a single dose held 300 ug of the mutant IDH1 20-mer peptide, along with topical imiquimod. The source was PBMCs, collected from a glioma patient whose treatment included an IDH1 peptide vaccine. These TCRs come from a woman in her fifties or sixties with glioma.

DNA for the CDR3: TGTGCCAGCAGCTCGTCCGGGACAGCCTACAATGAGCAGTTCTTC. It codes for CASSSSGTAYNEQFF. The chain carries TRBV11-2 and TRBJ2-1; 7 nucleotides match TRBD1. Germline V CDR1 and CDR2: SGHAT, FQNNGV. This CDR3 is built from 15 residues. Germline trimming cut 4 bases from V and 2 bases from J; bases unmatched to any gene: 5.

About this clone: Its ends do not fully match the called genes, so a read error is possible. V gene TRBV7-7 combines with J gene TRBJ2-5; TRBD2 agrees at 9 bases. The CDR3 totals 15 residues. Germline CDR1 is SSHAT and CDR2 is FNYEAQ (reference sequence). CDR3 sequence: CASSTAGGRGETQYF. CDR3 bases: TGTGCTAGCAGCACAGCGGGAGGCCGGGGAGAGACCCAGTACTTC.

The chain links TRBV19 to TRBJ1-1, with a weak D call TRBD1 (5 bases). The CDR3 is 15 residues long. V gave up 4 bases and J gave up 4 bases, with 16 bases separating them. CDR1 LNHDA and CDR2 SQIVND come from the germline V gene (reference sequence). CDR3 sequence (DNA): TGTGCCAGTAGTACCCGCCGGGGCGCCCTCACTGAAGCTTTCTTT. Amino acids: CASSTRRGALTEAFF.

The chain recombines TRBV13 with TRBJ2-5, with 9 bases identical to TRBD2. After removal of 0 bases from V and 3 bases from J, the junction contained 11 bases not matched to a gene. CDR1 is PRHDT and CDR2 is FYEKMQ in the germline V gene (reference sequence). The CDR3 is 18 amino acids. CDR3 coding DNA: TGTGCCAGCAGCTTAGGATACGGGCGGGAGGGCCGGAAAGAGACCCAGTACTTC. Its protein product is CASSLGYGREGRKETQYF.

This clone showed up just once. The CDR3 bases are TGTGCCAGCAAACAGACAGGGGATCAGCCCCAGCATTTT. This codes for CASKQTGDQPQHF. The V and J genes are TRBV2 and TRBJ1-5, with 8 positions matching TRBD1. Germline CDR1 and CDR2: SNHLY and FYNNEI. The V and J ends lost 7 bases and 5 bases, in that order; junction bases with no gene match: 4. This CDR3 region has 13 residues.

This clone was counted once. The J gene is TRBJ1-1, the V gene TRBV28; unclear D gene. This CDR3 contains 12 residues. CDR1 and CDR2 from the germline V gene are MDHEN and SYDVKM. With 6 bases removed from V and 5 bases from J, the gap between germline ends came to 10 bases. The CDR3 nucleotides are TGTGCCAGCAGCCTTCTCCGTACTGAAGCTTTCTTT. This encodes CASSLLRTEAFF. Combining the CDR3 with reference TRBV28 and TRBJ1-1 gives the whole variable domain DVKVTQSSRYLVKRTGEKVFLECVQDMDHENMFWYRQDPGLGLRLIYFSYDVKMKEKGDIPEGYSVSREKKERFSLILESASTNQTSMYLCASSLLRTEAFFGQGTRLTVV.

The chain recombines TRBV27 with TRBJ2-3; D is perhaps TRBD2 (6 bases). CDR3 length: 14 residues. The germline V gene has CDR1 MNHEY and CDR2 SMNVEV (reference sequence). V dropped 8 bases and J dropped 1 base, with 13 bases sitting between them. The CDR3 DNA reads TGTGCCAGCTCACGGGAGAGGGGCACAGATACGCAGTATTTT. Amino acid sequence: CASSRERGTDTQYF.

The rearrangement uses TRBV6-4 and TRBJ1-1, with D tentatively TRBD1 (6 bases). Germline CDR1 reads MRHNA; CDR2 reads SNTAGT. The V end was cut by 2 bases, the J end by 1 base, with 17 bases between. This CDR3 comprises 17 residues. CDR3 loop: CASSDAGGAPSNTEAFF. The DNA for the CDR3 is TGTGCCAGCAGTGACGCTGGGGGGGCGCCTTCGAACACTGAAGCTTTCTTT.

The chain combines TRBV5-1 with TRBJ2-1, with unresolved D. The CDR3 covers 15 residues. The germline gives CDR1 SGHRS, CDR2 YFSETQ. Trimming shortened V by 4 bases and J by 3 bases, and 14 bases separated the two germline ends. In nucleotides, the CDR3 is TGCGCCAGCAGCCTGACTCCTTCCAACTACAATGAGCAGTTCTTC. It translates to CASSLTPSNYNEQFF.

The rearrangement joins TRBV30 to TRBJ1-1, with D perhaps TRBD1 (6 bases). Germline CDR1 reads GTSNPN; CDR2 reads SVGIG (reference sequence). The CDR3 is 12 residues long. The germline V and J ends were trimmed by 5 bases and 6 bases, with 13 bases remaining between them. CDR3 sequence: CAWRRGFAEAFF. The CDR3 nucleotides are TGTGCCTGGCGCAGGGGATTCGCTGAAGCTTTCTTT.

This clone was detected only once. J is TRBJ2-7 and V is TRBV6-1, with a tentative D call TRBD2 (5 bases). The CDR3 contains 15 residues. Germline values: CDR1 MNHNS, CDR2 SASEGT. V gave up 6 bases and J gave up 3 bases, with 18 bases separating them. The CDR3 sequence: CASRLPGREGYEQYF. Here the CDR3 DNA reads TGTGCCAGCAGGTTGCCGGGCCGGGAAGGCTACGAGCAGTACTTC.

This chain connects TRBV9 to TRBJ2-3; D is perhaps TRBD2 (6 bases). Trimming pared 6 bases from V and 2 bases from J, leaving 19 bases between. Germline CDR1 reads SGDLS; CDR2 reads YYNGEE. The CDR3 consists of 16 residues. CDR3 region: CASTQMERASTDTQYF. The CDR3, as DNA: TGTGCCAGCACGCAGATGGAGCGGGCCTCCACAGATACGCAGTATTTT.

The chain is built from TRBV9 and TRBJ2-3; tentatively, D is TRBD2 (5 bases). This CDR3 spans 14 amino acids. Between the trimmed V and J ends, which lost 2 bases and 3 bases, there was a span of 10 bases. Per germline, CDR1 SGDLS and CDR2 YYNGEE. CDR3 sequence: CASSVTGRTDTQYF. In nucleotides, the CDR3 is TGTGCCAGCAGCGTCACGGGAAGGACAGATACGCAGTATTTT.

The chain uses TRBV28 and TRBJ2-3; 10 nucleotides match TRBD2. Germline trimming cut 4 bases from V and 2 bases from J; bases unmatched to any gene: 9. Per the germline V gene, CDR1 is MDHEN and CDR2 is SYDVKM. This CDR3 comprises 17 residues. In DNA, the CDR3 is TGTGCCAGCAGTTATCCCAGGACTAGCGGCCTCACAGATACGCAGTATTTT. Protein product: CASSYPRTSGLTDTQYF.

The chain links TRBV28 to TRBJ2-5; D uncertain. The J call may be faulty, since TRBJ2-7 better matches the DNA end. CDR1 and CDR2 (germline): MDHEN, SYDVKM. This CDR3 contains 11 residues. As DNA, the CDR3 is TGTGCCAGCAGTTTATGGGGCGAGCAGTACTTC. Its protein product is CASSLWGEQYF.

This sequence joins TRBV27 and TRBJ1-1; the D gene is possibly TRBD1 (5 bases). Germline CDR1 is MNHEY and CDR2 is SMNVEV (reference sequence). This CDR3 spans 14 amino acids. V was clipped by 6 bases and J by 3 bases, with 14 bases between them. CDR3 DNA: TGTGCCAGCAGCCGTACAGGTTACCACACTGAAGCTTTCTTT. Its translation is CASSRTGYHTEAFF.

CDR3 in amino acids: CASSSPGQGSNEQYF. The DNA of the CDR3 is TGTGCCAGCAGTAGCCCGGGACAGGGGTCCAACGAGCAGTACTTC. The rearrangement uses TRBV28 and TRBJ2-7; 10 bases map to TRBD1. CDR1 MDHEN and CDR2 SYDVKM come from the germline V gene. This CDR3 spans 15 amino acids. J gave up 5 bases and V 5 bases, and 9 bases lay outside the gene matches. The whole variable domain, remainder taken from reference TRBV28 and TRBJ2-7, is DVKVTQSSRYLVKRTGEKVFLECVQDMDHENMFWYRQDPGLGLRLIYFSYDVKMKEKGDIPEGYSVSREKKERFSLILESASTNQTSMYLCASSSPGQGSNEQYFGPGTRLTVT.

V and J are TRBV18 and TRBJ1-4; 8 bases match TRBD1. The trim removed 2 bases at V and 4 bases at J, leaving 3 bases unmatched. Looked up from germline, CDR1 is KGHSH and CDR2 is LQKENI. The CDR3 runs to 15 residues. CDR3 bases: TGTGCCAGCTCACCAGGGACAGGAGATAATGAAAAACTGTTTTTT. Amino acid sequence: CASSPGTGDNEKLFF.

The CDR3 DNA reads TGCGCCAGCAGCTTGGAGGCAGTCCTCACAGATACGCAGTATTTT. Translation: CASSLEAVLTDTQYF. The rearrangement links TRBV5-1 to TRBJ2-3, with no clear D. This CDR3 has 15 amino acids. Germline-derived CDR1 and CDR2 are SGHRS and YFSETQ. V shed 0 bases and J shed 2 bases, with 10 bases lying between them.

The table lists this clone with a count of one. This rearrangement joins TRBV7-2 to TRBJ1-4; unclear D gene. This CDR3 spans 16 amino acids. V was pared by 1 base and J by 3 bases, with 12 bases between. The germline gives CDR1 SGHTA, CDR2 FQGNSA. The CDR3 spells CASSLVISDPNEKLFF. The CDR3 nucleotides are TGTGCCAGCAGCTTAGTGATTTCGGACCCTAATGAAAAACTGTTTTTT.

This chain joins TRBV28 and TRBJ2-7; D call uncertain. CDR3 length equals 16 residues. Germline CDR1 MDHEN, CDR2 SYDVKM. V shed 6 bases and J shed 2 bases, with 20 bases lying between them. CDR3 region: CASRPLTEQSAYEQYF. Written as DNA, the CDR3 is TGTGCCAGCAGGCCCCTGACGGAGCAATCGGCCTACGAGCAGTACTTC. Drawing the rest from reference TRBV28 and TRBJ2-7, the complete variable domain is DVKVTQSSRYLVKRTGEKVFLECVQDMDHENMFWYRQDPGLGLRLIYFSYDVKMKEKGDIPEGYSVSREKKERFSLILESASTNQTSMYLCASRPLTEQSAYEQYFGPGTRLTVT.

The rearrangement uses TRBV12-5 and TRBJ2-5, with TRBD1 matching 7 bases. This CDR3 is built from 13 residues. Germline CDR1 LGHNT, CDR2 FRNRAP. Unmatched junction bases numbered 3, after V lost 5 bases and J lost 3 bases. The CDR3 DNA reads TGTGCTAGTGGTATTGACAGGGAAGAGACCCAGTACTTC. Its protein is CASGIDREETQYF.